This T cell receptor beta chain appears in the sequencing data of a study of CD8 T cells in Susac syndrome. Across the study: Patients with Susac syndrome were therapy-naive, on corticosteroids, or on intravenous immunoglobulin alone at blood draw.

Roughly 0.45 to 1 ug RNA was reverse transcribed with random hexamers. Coverage of TCR beta CDR3 amplification by immunoSEQ multiplex PCR extended to 54 Vbeta and 13 Jbeta. TCRdb re-derived calls from the immunoSEQ multiplex PCR reads in MiXCR, one entry per CDR3 protein. The table shows about 150,000 distinct CDR3 sequences, with roughly 96% occurring only once. This clonotype was detected once. Diagnostic criteria for definite or probable disease, in their recently defined form, were met by the patients with Susac syndrome. Negative magnetic isolation gave CD8+ and CD4+ cells; FACS enriched CD8+ TEMRA. This receptor was identified in a human donor with Susac syndrome. Material for sequencing was CD4+ T cells from PBMCs.

CDR3 sequence: CASSQDSREYGYTF. CDR3 in DNA: TGTGCCAGCAGCCAAGATTCCCGGGAGTATGGCTACACCTTC. This rearrangement joins TRBV4-2 to TRBJ1-2; no firm D call. Germline CDR1 reads LGHNA; CDR2 reads YNFKEQ. V was trimmed by 0 bases and J by 5 bases, leaving 10 bases between them. The CDR3 runs to 14 residues.